This passage covers 15 T cell receptor beta chains from one sample sequenced in a study of cytomegalovirus exposure and HLA in healthy donors (dated by TCRdb to about 2017). Libraries were prepared through the immunoSEQ multiplex PCR assay. The multiplex PCR relied on a mix of 60 forward primers for TCR Vbeta segments and 13 reverse primers for TCR Jbeta segments. In TCRdb, the immuneACCESS table is reduced to in-frame sequences with V and J assigned. These tables do not hold every clone; where another copy was compared, an unresolved V gene accounts for under half, and the others remain unexplained. For this sample there are about 82,000 clones; 65% to 80% appear just once. The biggest ten clones account for roughly 13% of the sample. The source material was PBMCs. Receptors were obtained from a human donor in good health.

This clone showed up just once. This chain links TRBV5-1 with TRBJ2-5, with D tentatively TRBD2 (5 bases). Germline lookup yields CDR1 SGHRS and CDR2 YFSETQ. The CDR3 is made up of 15 amino acids. The V and J ends lost 0 bases and 5 bases respectively, with 14 bases between them. The CDR3 spells CASSLGPGGSETQYF. DNA of the CDR3: TGCGCCAGCAGCTTGGGTCCGGGCGGGTCTGAGACCCAGTACTTC.

This clone was found a few times. The CDR3 loop reads CASSEESGNQPQHF. The CDR3 region has the DNA TGTGCCAGCAGTGAAGAGTCGGGGAATCAGCCCCAGCATTTT. The chain carries TRBV2 and TRBJ1-5, with D hard to call. Germline assignment: CDR1 SNHLY and CDR2 FYNNEI. Trimming left V 1 base short and J 4 bases short, with 8 bases between. The CDR3 covers 14 residues. The entire variable domain, with the rest obtained from reference TRBV2 and TRBJ1-5, is as follows: EPEVTQTPSHQVTQMGQEVILRCVPISNHLYFYWYRQILGQKVEFLVSFYNNEISEKSEIFDDQFSVERPDGSNFTLKIRSTKLEDSAMYFCASSEESGNQPQHFGDGTRLSIL.

The gene calls are TRBV5-4 and TRBJ2-1; 9 bases line up with TRBD2. Trimming at V came to 0 bases and at J to 8 bases, leaving 9 bases not matched to a gene. The CDR3 is made up of 16 amino acids. Germline V gives CDR1 SGHNT, CDR2 YYREEE (reference sequence). The CDR3 nucleotides read TGTGCCAGCAGCTTGGCAGCGGGGGGTAATGAAGATGAGCAGTTCTTC. Translation gives CASSLAAGGNEDEQFF.

The V gene is TRBV7-6, the J gene TRBJ2-5, with TRBD1 identical over 10 bases. Unmatched junction bases numbered 3, after V lost 4 bases and J lost 1 base. The germline V gene encodes CDR1 SGHVS and CDR2 FNYEAQ. The CDR3 runs to 15 residues. The CDR3 loop is CASSSRQGAQETQYF. The CDR3 DNA follows: TGTGCCAGCAGCTCAAGACAGGGGGCCCAAGAGACCCAGTACTTC.

This chain joins TRBV7-9 and TRBJ2-3; D is unclear. CDR1 and CDR2 (germline): SEHNR, FQNEAQ (reference sequence). V gave up 5 bases and J gave up 2 bases, with 8 bases separating them. The CDR3 totals 13 residues. In nucleotides, the CDR3 is TGTGCCAGCAGCCGTTCACTCACAGATACGCAGTATTTT. Encoded protein: CASSRSLTDTQYF.

The chain is built from TRBV7-2 and TRBJ1-1; D not resolved. The germline V gene encodes CDR1 SGHTA and CDR2 FQGNSA. V dropped 1 base and J dropped 4 bases, with 7 bases sitting between them. The CDR3 runs to 13 residues. The DNA of the CDR3 is TGTGCCAGCAGCTTAGATGAGGGCACTGAAGCTTTCTTT. Translated, it gives CASSLDEGTEAFF.

V usage is TRBV7-9 and J usage is TRBJ2-5, with D possibly being TRBD2 (5 bases). V lost 4 bases and J lost 1, with 13 bases in between. Germline V gene lookup returns CDR1 SEHNR and CDR2 FQNEAQ (reference sequence). CDR3 length: 15 amino acids. CDR3 coding DNA: TGTGCCAGCAGCTACACTGGACTGATCCAAGAGACCCAGTACTTC. Its translation: CASSYTGLIQETQYF.

The chain joins TRBV5-5 to TRBJ1-1, with D uncertain. This CDR3 region has 17 residues. The germline CDR1 and CDR2 sequences are SGHKS and YYEKEE (reference sequence). Trimming pared 4 bases from V and 0 bases from J, leaving 19 bases between. DNA of the CDR3: TGTGCCAGCAGCCCGGGTCAAGGCACCCTTATGAACACTGAAGCTTTCTTT. Protein: CASSPGQGTLMNTEAFF.

This clone was counted between two and nine times. The rearrangement joins TRBV13 to TRBJ1-1; TRBD1 is a possible D gene (6 bases). Germline CDR1 and CDR2: PRHDT and FYEKMQ (reference sequence). Between the trimmed V and J ends, which lost 5 bases and 9 bases, there was a span of 13 bases. The CDR3 length is 12 residues. This CDR3 is CASSPTGYQAFF. The CDR3 coding sequence is TGTGCCAGCAGCCCTACAGGGTACCAAGCTTTCTTT.

The chain recombines TRBV29-1 with TRBJ1-2; D is perhaps TRBD1 (5 bases). This CDR3 region has 12 residues. CDR1 is SQVTM and CDR2 is ANQGSEA in the germline V gene. V gave up 3 bases and J gave up 7 bases, with 12 bases separating them. CDR3 region: CSVEGQGGGYTF. As DNA, the CDR3 is TGCAGCGTTGAGGGTCAGGGTGGTGGCTACACCTTC.

The chain recombines TRBV15 with TRBJ1-6; D might be TRBD1 (6 bases). V shed 1 base and J shed 8 bases, with 12 bases lying between them. There are 15 residues in the CDR3. Per the germline V gene, CDR1 is LNHNV and CDR2 is YYDKDF (reference sequence). The CDR3 region is CATSRADRSHSPLHF. CDR3 DNA sequence: TGTGCCACCAGCAGAGCGGACAGAAGCCATTCACCCCTCCACTTT. Filled out from reference TRBV15 and TRBJ1-6, the complete variable domain reads DAMVIQNPRYQVTQFGKPVTLSCSQTLNHNVMYWYQQKSSQAPKLLFHYYDKDFNNEADTPDNFQSRRPNTSFCFLDIRSPGLGDTAMYLCATSRADRSHSPLHFGNGTRLTVT.

The rearrangement links TRBV19 to TRBJ1-2; no definite D call. CDR3 length: 14 residues. V lost 6 bases and J lost 5, with 16 bases in between. CDR1 and CDR2 (germline): LNHDA, SQIVND (reference sequence). The CDR3 is CASSSGNPPYGYTF. For the CDR3, the DNA is TGTGCCAGTAGCTCCGGGAACCCGCCATATGGCTACACCTTC.

This chain connects TRBV5-1 to TRBJ2-3; weak D call: TRBD2 (6 bases). Germline lookup yields CDR1 SGHRS and CDR2 YFSETQ. The V end lost 0 bases, the J end lost 0 bases, and 11 bases lay between the germline ends. This CDR3 has 16 residues. The DNA of the CDR3 is TGCGCCAGCAGCTTGGTGGGTAGCGGAAGCACAGATACGCAGTATTTT. The encoded protein is CASSLVGSGSTDTQYF. Filled out from reference TRBV5-1 and TRBJ2-3, the complete variable domain reads KAGVTQTPRYLIKTRGQQVTLSCSPISGHRSVSWYQQTPGQGLQFLFEYFSETQRNKGNFPGRFSGRQFSNSRSEMNVSTLELGDSALYLCASSLVGSGSTDTQYFGPGTRLTVL.

This chain uses TRBV18 with TRBJ1-2, with a possible D match to TRBD1 (5 bases). CDR3 length: 15 amino acids. Trimming left V 3 bases short and J 5 bases short, with 16 bases between. Germline values: CDR1 KGHSH, CDR2 LQKENI. CDR3 in DNA: TGTGCCAGCTCACCCTCGGCGGGGACGGTGTATGGCTACACCTTC. Translating gives CASSPSAGTVYGYTF.

This sequence joins TRBV5-4 and TRBJ2-7; TRBD1 matches 8 bases. V shed 4 bases and J 6 bases; nucleotides not matched to a gene: 12. Per germline, CDR1 SGHNT and CDR2 YYREEE (reference sequence). The CDR3 loop spans 15 amino acids. As DNA, the CDR3 is TGTGCCAGCAGCCAAAGGGCAGGGGGCGCGGTCGAGCAGTACTTC. Translating gives CASSQRAGGAVEQYF.